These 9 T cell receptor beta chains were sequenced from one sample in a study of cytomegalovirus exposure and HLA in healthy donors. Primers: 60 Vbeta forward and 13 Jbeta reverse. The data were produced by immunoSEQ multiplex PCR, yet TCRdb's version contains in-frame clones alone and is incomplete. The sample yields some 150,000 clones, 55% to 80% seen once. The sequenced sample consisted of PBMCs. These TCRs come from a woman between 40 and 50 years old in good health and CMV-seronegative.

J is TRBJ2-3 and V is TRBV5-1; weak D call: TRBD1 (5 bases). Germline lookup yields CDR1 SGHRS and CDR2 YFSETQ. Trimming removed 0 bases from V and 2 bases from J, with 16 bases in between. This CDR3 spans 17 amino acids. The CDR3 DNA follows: TGCGCCAGCAGCTTGGAGGGGCCACACCGCCCCACAGATACGCAGTATTTT. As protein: CASSLEGPHRPTDTQYF.

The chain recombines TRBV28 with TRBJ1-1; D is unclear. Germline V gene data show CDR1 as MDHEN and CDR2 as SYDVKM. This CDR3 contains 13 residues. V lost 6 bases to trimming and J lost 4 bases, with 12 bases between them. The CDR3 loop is CASSGGSGTEAFF. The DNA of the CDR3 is TGTGCCAGCAGCGGCGGCTCCGGCACTGAAGCTTTCTTT.

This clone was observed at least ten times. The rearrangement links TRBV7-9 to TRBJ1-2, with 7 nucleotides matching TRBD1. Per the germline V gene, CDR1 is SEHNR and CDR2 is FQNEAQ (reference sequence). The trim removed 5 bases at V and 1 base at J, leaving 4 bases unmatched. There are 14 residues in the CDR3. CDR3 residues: CASSTGVFNYGYTF. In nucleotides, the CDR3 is TGTGCCAGCAGCACAGGGGTTTTTAACTATGGCTACACCTTC.

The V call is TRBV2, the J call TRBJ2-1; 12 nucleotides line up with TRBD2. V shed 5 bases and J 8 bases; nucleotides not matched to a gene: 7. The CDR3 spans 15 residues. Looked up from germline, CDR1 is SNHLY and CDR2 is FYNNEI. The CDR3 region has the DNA TGTGCCAGCAGTCCTAGCGGGGGGGGGTCCCATGAGCAGTTCTTC. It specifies CASSPSGGGSHEQFF. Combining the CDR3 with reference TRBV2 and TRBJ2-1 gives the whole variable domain EPEVTQTPSHQVTQMGQEVILRCVPISNHLYFYWYRQILGQKVEFLVSFYNNEISEKSEIFDDQFSVERPDGSNFTLKIRSTKLEDSAMYFCASSPSGGGSHEQFFGPGTRLTVL.

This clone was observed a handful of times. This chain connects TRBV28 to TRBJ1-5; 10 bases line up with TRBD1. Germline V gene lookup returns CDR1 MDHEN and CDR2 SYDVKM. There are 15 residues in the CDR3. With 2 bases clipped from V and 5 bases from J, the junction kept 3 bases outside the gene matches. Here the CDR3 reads CASSLAGTGDQPQHF. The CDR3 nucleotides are TGTGCCAGCAGTTTAGCCGGGACAGGGGATCAGCCCCAGCATTTT.

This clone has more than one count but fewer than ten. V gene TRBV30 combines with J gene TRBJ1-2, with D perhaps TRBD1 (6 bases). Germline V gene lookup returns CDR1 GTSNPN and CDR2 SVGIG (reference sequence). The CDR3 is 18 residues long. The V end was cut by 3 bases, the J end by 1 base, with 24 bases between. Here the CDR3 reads CAWRYRAKGPVGNYGYTF. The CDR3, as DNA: TGTGCCTGGAGATACAGGGCAAAGGGGCCGGTCGGTAACTATGGCTACACCTTC. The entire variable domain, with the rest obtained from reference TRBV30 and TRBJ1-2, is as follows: SQTIHQWPATLVQPVGSPLSLECTVEGTSNPNLYWYRQAAGRGLQLLFYSVGIGQISSEVPQNLSASRPQDRQFILSSKKLLLSDSGFYLCAWRYRAKGPVGNYGYTFGSGTRLTVV.

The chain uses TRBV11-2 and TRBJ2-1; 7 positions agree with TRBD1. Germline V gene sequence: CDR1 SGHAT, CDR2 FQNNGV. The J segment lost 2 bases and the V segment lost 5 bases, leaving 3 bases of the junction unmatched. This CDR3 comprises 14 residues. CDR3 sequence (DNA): TGTGCCAGCAGCCCTGGGACAGCCTACAATGAGCAGTTCTTC. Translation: CASSPGTAYNEQFF.

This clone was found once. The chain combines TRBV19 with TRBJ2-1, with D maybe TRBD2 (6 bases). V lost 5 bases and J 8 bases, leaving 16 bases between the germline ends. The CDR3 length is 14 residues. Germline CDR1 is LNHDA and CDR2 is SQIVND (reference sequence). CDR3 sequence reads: CASSQSSGVDEQFF. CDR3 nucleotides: TGTGCCAGTAGTCAGAGTTCGGGGGTGGATGAGCAGTTCTTC.

For the CDR3, the DNA is TGTGCCAGCTCACCAGACAGGGGCTACACCTTC. It is translated as CASSPDRGYTF. This chain connects TRBV18 to TRBJ1-2, with D perhaps TRBD1 (6 bases). Germline values: CDR1 KGHSH, CDR2 LQKENI. The CDR3 is 11 amino acids. The V gene lost 2 bases and the J gene lost 8 bases, with 6 bases spanning the gap.